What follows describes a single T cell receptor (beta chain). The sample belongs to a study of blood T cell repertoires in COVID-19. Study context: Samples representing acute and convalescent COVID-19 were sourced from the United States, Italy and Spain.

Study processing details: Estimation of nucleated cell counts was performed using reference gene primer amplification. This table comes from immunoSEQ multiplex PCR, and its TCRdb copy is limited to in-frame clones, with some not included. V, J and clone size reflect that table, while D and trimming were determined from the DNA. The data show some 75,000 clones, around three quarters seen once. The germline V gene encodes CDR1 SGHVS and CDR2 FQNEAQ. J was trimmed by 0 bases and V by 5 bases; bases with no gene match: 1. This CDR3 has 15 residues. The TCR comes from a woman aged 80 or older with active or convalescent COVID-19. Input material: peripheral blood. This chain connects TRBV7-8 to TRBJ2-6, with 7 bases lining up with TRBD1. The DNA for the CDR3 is TGTGCCAGCAGCCCAGGGGGCTCTGGGGCCAACGTCCTGACTTTC. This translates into CASSPGGSGANVLTF.